The 9 T cell receptor beta chains given below trace back to one sample, sequenced in a study of blood T cell repertoires in COVID-19. Clones were sequenced by immunoSEQ multiplex PCR, and TCRdb holds only the in-frame ones, with some missing. The top ten clones hold roughly a sixth of a sample with 150,000 to 200,000 clones, under 80% of them seen once. The specimen sequenced was PBMCs or T cells enriched from blood (not recorded which). Every receptor here comes from a woman aged 45-65 years with acute COVID-19.

This clone was detected ten times or more. V is TRBV5-1 and J is TRBJ2-4; TRBD1 is a possible D gene (6 bases). This CDR3 region has 19 residues. Trimming pared 0 bases from V and 3 bases from J, leaving 22 bases between. Germline CDR1 reads SGHRS; CDR2 reads YFSETQ. The CDR3 reads CASSLVSSSRGIGKNIQYF. CDR3 bases: TGCGCCAGCAGCTTGGTTTCTTCGTCTAGGGGGATCGGCAAAAACATTCAGTACTTC.

V and J are TRBV30 and TRBJ1-5, with no clear D. Germline V gene lookup returns CDR1 GTSNPN and CDR2 SVGIG (reference sequence). Trimming cost V 2 bases and J 6 bases, with 11 bases left between them. The CDR3 sequence is 13 residues long. The CDR3 is CAWSWAPSQPQHF. Here the CDR3 DNA reads TGTGCCTGGAGTTGGGCGCCGAGTCAGCCCCAGCATTTT.

The chain is built from TRBV5-4 and TRBJ2-5; TRBD2 matches 13 bases. J was trimmed by 1 base and V by 0 bases; bases with no gene match: 3. Germline CDR1 reads SGHNT; CDR2 reads YYREEE (reference sequence). The CDR3 spans 17 residues. The CDR3 bases are TGTGCCAGCAGCTTGGGAAGACTAGCGGGGGGCCAAGAGACCCAGTACTTC. Protein: CASSLGRLAGGQETQYF.

V and J are TRBV28 and TRBJ1-2; unclear D gene. Looked up from germline, CDR1 is MDHEN and CDR2 is SYDVKM. V lost 5 bases to trimming and J lost 4 bases, with 8 bases between them. This CDR3 contains 12 residues. The CDR3 DNA reads as TGTGCCAGCAGTCGGGCGGGCTATGGCTACACCTTC. It encodes CASSRAGYGYTF.

J is TRBJ2-1 and V is TRBV27; perhaps TRBD2 as D (5 bases). This CDR3 contains 13 residues. Deletions cut 5 bases from V and 5 bases from J, with 10 bases between. From germline, CDR1 is MNHEY and CDR2 SMNVEV (reference sequence). In DNA, the CDR3 is TGTGCCAGCAGTCTGAGGGTCCACAATGAGCAGTTCTTC. Its translation: CASSLRVHNEQFF.

The V and J genes are TRBV7-6 and TRBJ1-5, with unresolved D. The CDR3 has 13 residues. Germline assignment: CDR1 SGHVS and CDR2 FNYEAQ. Trimming shortened V by 1 base and J by 3 bases, and 4 bases separated the two germline ends. The CDR3 coding sequence is TGTGCCAGCAGCTTAGGTAACAATCAGCCCCAGCATTTT. Amino acid sequence: CASSLGNNQPQHF.

The chain links TRBV28 to TRBJ2-4; D perhaps matches TRBD1 (5 bases). The CDR3 contains 15 residues. Germline values: CDR1 MDHEN, CDR2 SYDVKM. V was clipped by 7 bases and J by 5 bases, with 18 bases between them. The CDR3 DNA reads TGTGCCAGCACCCCAGGGCGGAGCCCCCAAAACATTCAGTACTTC. It translates to CASTPGRSPQNIQYF. Combining the CDR3 with reference TRBV28 and TRBJ2-4 gives the whole variable domain DVKVTQSSRYLVKRTGEKVFLECVQDMDHENMFWYRQDPGLGLRLIYFSYDVKMKEKGDIPEGYSVSREKKERFSLILESASTNQTSMYLCASTPGRSPQNIQYFGAGTRLSVL.

There are a few counts of this clone. This chain links TRBV7-3 with TRBJ1-6; D is perhaps TRBD1 (5 bases). The CDR3 extends over 14 amino acids. V lost 2 bases and J 3 bases, leaving 5 bases between the germline ends. The V gene's germline CDR1 is SGHTA and CDR2 FQGTGA. CDR3: CASSLGHYNSPLHF. The CDR3 DNA sequence: TGTGCCAGCAGCTTAGGACACTATAATTCACCCCTCCACTTT.

The chain has TRBV28 and TRBJ1-2, with TRBD1 as a possible D gene (6 bases). V lost 3 bases to trimming and J lost 8 bases, with 13 bases between them. The CDR3 sequence is 13 residues long. Germline V gene sequence: CDR1 MDHEN, CDR2 SYDVKM. CDR3 in DNA: TGTGCCAGCAGTTTTTCAGGGGCCTCAGGCTACACCTTC. It codes for CASSFSGASGYTF.